The present TCR beta chain was sequenced within a study of STAT5B mutations in CD4+ large granular lymphocyte leukemia. Broader study findings: Without putative leukemic clones, patient CD4-sorted repertoires remained more clonal than healthy CD4+ repertoires. Without HLA matching, higher CD4+ than CD8+ T-LGLL clonality could reflect small sample size.

Methods used by the authors: A productive frequency of 2.59 x 10-5 was the lowest detectable. The data were produced by immunoSEQ multiplex PCR, yet TCRdb's version contains in-frame clones alone and is incomplete. Clonal size and the V and J genes are those of that table, whereas D and trimming came from the DNA. The sample includes around 30,000 clones, just under 75% of them seen just once. Germline loops: CDR1 ENHRY, CDR2 SYGVKD. The germline V and J ends were trimmed by 2 bases and 3 bases, with 5 bases remaining between them. This CDR3 has 12 residues. For this clone: No antigen is known for it.

Specimen: CD4+ T cells from blood buffy coats. The origin of this receptor is a human donor in good health. The chain is built from TRBV10-3 and TRBJ2-7, with D perhaps matching TRBD2 (5 bases). The CDR3 loop reads CAISEGSYEQYF. CDR3 nucleotide sequence: TGTGCCATCAGTGAGGGGAGCTACGAGCAGTACTTC.